What follows describes a single T cell receptor (beta chain). Stated treatment: 19 received Ad26.COV2.S at low or high dose, single or two shots; several received placebo; per-sample allocation not given. Sampling occurred on day 63 after the first vaccine or placebo injection. The ends were cut back, 10 bases at V and 2 bases at J, with 14 bases in the middle. The CDR3 is 14 amino acids. CDR1 MGHRA and CDR2 YSYEKL come from the germline V gene. These data originate in a study of Ad26.COV2.S vaccination and SARS-CoV-2 variants. The protocol was immunoSEQ multiplex PCR, while the TCRdb copy is restricted to in-frame clones and leaves out a portion. Here the sample spans a few hundred thousand clones, about 92% being singletons.

Sample: peripheral blood, taken in a trial of Ad26.COV2.S vaccine versus placebo. The sequence was collected from a person aged 18-65 years who received the Ad26.COV2.S COVID-19 vaccine or a placebo. The chain combines TRBV4-1 with TRBJ2-2, with D possibly TRBD2 on 6 matching bases. CDR3 nucleotide sequence: TGCGCCACCCGGGACTTCCTCAACACCGGGGAGCTGTTTTTT. This gives the protein CATRDFLNTGELFF.